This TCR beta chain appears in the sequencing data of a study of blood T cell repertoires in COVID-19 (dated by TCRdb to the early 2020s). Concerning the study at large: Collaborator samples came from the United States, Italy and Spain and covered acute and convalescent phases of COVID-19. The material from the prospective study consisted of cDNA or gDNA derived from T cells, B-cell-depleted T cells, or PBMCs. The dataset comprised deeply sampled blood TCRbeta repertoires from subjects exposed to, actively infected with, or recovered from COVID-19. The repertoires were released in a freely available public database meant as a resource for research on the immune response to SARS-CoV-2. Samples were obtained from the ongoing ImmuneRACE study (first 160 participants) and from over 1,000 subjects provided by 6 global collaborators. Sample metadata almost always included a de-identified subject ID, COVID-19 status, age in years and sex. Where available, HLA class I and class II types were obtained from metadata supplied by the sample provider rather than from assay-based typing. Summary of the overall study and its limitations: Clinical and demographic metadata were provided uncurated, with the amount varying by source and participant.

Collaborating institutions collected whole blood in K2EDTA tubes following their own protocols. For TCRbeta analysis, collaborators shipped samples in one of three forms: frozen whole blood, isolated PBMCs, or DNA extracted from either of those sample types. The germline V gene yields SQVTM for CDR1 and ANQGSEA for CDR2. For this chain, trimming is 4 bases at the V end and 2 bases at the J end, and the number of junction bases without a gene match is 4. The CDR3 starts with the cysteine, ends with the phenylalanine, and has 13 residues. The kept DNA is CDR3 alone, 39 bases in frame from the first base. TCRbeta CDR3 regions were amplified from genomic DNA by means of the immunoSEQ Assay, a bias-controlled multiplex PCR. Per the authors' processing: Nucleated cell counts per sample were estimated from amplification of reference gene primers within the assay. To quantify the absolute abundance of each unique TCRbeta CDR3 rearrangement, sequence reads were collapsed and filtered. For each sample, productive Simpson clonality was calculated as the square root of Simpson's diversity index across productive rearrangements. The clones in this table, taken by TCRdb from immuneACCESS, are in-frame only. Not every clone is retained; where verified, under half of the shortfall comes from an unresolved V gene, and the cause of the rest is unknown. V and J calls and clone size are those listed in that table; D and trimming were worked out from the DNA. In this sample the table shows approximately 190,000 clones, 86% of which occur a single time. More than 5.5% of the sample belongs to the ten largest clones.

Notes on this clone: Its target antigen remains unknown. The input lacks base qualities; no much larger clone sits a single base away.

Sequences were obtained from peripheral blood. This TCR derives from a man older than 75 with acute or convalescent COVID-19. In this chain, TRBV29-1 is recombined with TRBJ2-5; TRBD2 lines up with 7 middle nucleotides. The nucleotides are TGCAGCGTTGGGTGGGGGGGGCAAGAGACCCAGTACTTC. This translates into CSVGWGGQETQYF.